The source of this T cell receptor (beta chain) is a study of T cells in Graves' hyperthyroidism and ophthalmopathy. Study-level information: Peripheral blood samples were taken at initial diagnosis, prior to any treatment. Overall study results and limits: Most thyroid clonotypes that were expanded above 0.001 also turned up in blood.

TCR beta CDR3 region amplification was performed from RNA transcripts. Researchers ran a first-round RT-PCR on the TCR CDR3 using the HTBI primer set. TCRdb re-derived calls from the multiplex PCR reads in MiXCR, one entry per CDR3 protein. The sample lists roughly 740,000 distinct CDR3 sequences, roughly 15% occurring once. A note on this clonotype: The target antigen is unknown.

Absent ophthalmopathy progression within 18 months defined stable Graves' hyperthyroidism. Researchers barred patients who had uncontrolled infection, other autoimmune disease, pregnancy or lactation. V was shortened by 4 bases and J by 2 bases, with 12 bases between the two germline ends. The CDR3 contains 14 residues. Germline CDR1 is LNHDA and CDR2 is SQIVND (reference sequence). The sequenced sample was blood. The sequence derives from a man between 18 and 35 years old with Graves' hyperthyroidism. This rearrangement joins TRBV19 to TRBJ2-7; D uncertain. CDR3 loop: CASSTGSRAYEQYF. CDR3 sequence (DNA): TGTGCCAGTAGTACCGGTAGCAGAGCCTACGAGCAGTACTTC.